Listed here are 7 T cell receptor beta chains from one sample, sequenced in a study of PD-1 blockade in classical Hodgkin lymphoma. Following autologous stem cell transplantation, relapse occurred in every patient, and exposure to brentuximab vedotin varied. Negative selection with magnets was how CD8+ T cells were isolated from the thawed PBMCs. Clones were read by immunoSEQ multiplex PCR, and TCRdb kept only the in-frame ones, dropping some. The sample includes about 4,500 clones, more than 60% of them seen just once. Sequences were derived from CD8+ T cells from blood, sampled at baseline. All receptors derive from a human donor with classical Hodgkin lymphoma.

The V gene is TRBV7-9, the J gene TRBJ1-1; tentatively, D is TRBD1 (6 bases). Trimming left V 4 bases short and J 3 bases short, with 15 bases between. The CDR3 contains 15 residues. Germline V lookup: CDR1 SEHNR, CDR2 FQNEAQ (reference sequence). The CDR3 here is CASSSNPQGYTEAFF. The CDR3 bases are TGTGCCAGCAGCTCGAATCCACAGGGATACACTGAAGCTTTCTTT.

The chain couples TRBV28 to TRBJ2-7; D not resolved. With 1 base removed from V and 4 bases from J, the gap between germline ends came to 2 bases. CDR1 and CDR2 from the germline V gene are MDHEN and SYDVKM. This CDR3 is built from 11 residues. CDR3 loop: CASSLLYEQYF. The CDR3 nucleotides are TGTGCCAGCAGTTTATTATACGAGCAGTACTTC.

This sequence joins TRBV7-2 and TRBJ1-2; D is perhaps TRBD1 (5 bases). V lost 3 bases to trimming and J lost 5 bases, with 22 bases between them. CDR3 length: 17 residues. Germline CDR1 reads SGHTA; CDR2 reads FQGNSA. The CDR3 here is CASSFTDRTNSLYGYTF. CDR3 in DNA: TGTGCCAGCAGCTTTACAGACAGAACCAACTCCTTGTATGGCTACACCTTC.

The V gene is TRBV11-2, the J gene TRBJ1-2; unclear D gene. The CDR3 extends over 14 amino acids. V was shortened by 0 bases and J by 2 bases, with 7 bases between the two germline ends. CDR1 and CDR2 (germline): SGHAT, FQNNGV. The CDR3 here is CASSLELANYGYTF. DNA of the CDR3: TGTGCCAGCAGCTTAGAGCTGGCCAACTATGGCTACACCTTC.

V usage is TRBV30 and J usage is TRBJ1-2, with D possibly matching TRBD1 (6 bases). CDR1 is GTSNPN and CDR2 is SVGIG in the germline V gene (reference sequence). Between the trimmed V and J ends, which lost 6 bases and 5 bases, there was a span of 10 bases. This CDR3 contains 11 residues. The CDR3 reads CACPTGYGYTF. The DNA for the CDR3 is TGTGCCTGTCCCACAGGGTATGGCTACACCTTC.

This chain joins TRBV7-2 and TRBJ2-7, with D perhaps TRBD1 or TRBD2 (5 bases each). The germline gives CDR1 SGHTA, CDR2 FQGNSA. The CDR3 runs 14 residues. V was pared by 5 bases and J by 2 bases, with 13 bases between. The chain's CDR3 is CASSPNRDAYEQYF. CDR3 sequence (DNA): TGTGCCAGCAGCCCCAACCGGGACGCCTACGAGCAGTACTTC.

The V and J genes are TRBV7-9 and TRBJ1-3; D gene uncertain. V lost 4 bases and J 1 base, leaving 8 bases between the germline ends. Germline V gene sequence: CDR1 SEHNR, CDR2 FQNEAQ (reference sequence). This CDR3 is built from 14 residues. CDR3 residues: CASSYIFSGNTIYF. The CDR3, as DNA: TGTGCCAGCAGCTACATTTTTTCTGGAAACACCATATATTTT.